These 19 T cell receptor beta chains originate from one sample sequenced in a study of T cells in Graves' hyperthyroidism and ophthalmopathy. What was amplified from RNA transcripts were TCR beta CDR3 regions. HTBI primers were used for first-round RT-PCR of the TCR CDR3. TCRdb processed the multiplex PCR reads anew with MiXCR; each CDR3 protein has one entry. The data show under 400,000 distinct CDR3 sequences, around 16% seen once. The sequencing sample was made of blood. All receptors derive from a woman between 18 and 29 years old with Graves' hyperthyroidism that later progressed to Graves' ophthalmopathy.

Ten or more counts support this clonotype. The V call is TRBV3-1, the J call TRBJ1-4, with TRBD1 as a possible D gene (5 bases). Deletions cut 0 bases from V and 7 bases from J, with 12 bases between. The germline V gene has CDR1 LGHDT and CDR2 YNNKEL (reference sequence). This CDR3 is 15 amino acids long. CDR3 residues: CASSQEGAKGEKLFF. The DNA of the CDR3 is TGTGCCAGCAGCCAAGAAGGGGCCAAGGGTGAAAAACTGTTTTTT.

This clonotype was seen many times. The chain combines TRBV28 with TRBJ2-7; 7 bases agree with TRBD2. This CDR3 has 13 residues. V shed 5 bases, J shed 10 bases, and the junction held 11 bases outside the gene matches. CDR1 is MDHEN, CDR2 SYDVKM, per germline. CDR3 bases: TGTGCCAGCAGTGGGGGGGGGACCCAAGAACAGTACTTC. It translates to CASSGGGTQEQYF.

The table lists this clonotype with a few counts. This chain connects TRBV6-5 to TRBJ2-7, with D perhaps assigned TRBD1 or TRBD2 (5 bases each). The CDR3 extends over 15 amino acids. Germline lookup yields CDR1 MNHEY and CDR2 SVGAGI. Trimming removed 2 bases from V and 2 bases from J, with 13 bases in between. CDR3: CASSYGGTGTYEQYF. The DNA for the CDR3 is TGTGCCAGCAGTTACGGTGGGACGGGGACCTACGAGCAGTACTTC.

The V and J genes are TRBV20-1 and TRBJ2-1; D not certain. Germline assignment: CDR1 DFQATT and CDR2 SNEGSKA (reference sequence). CDR3 length: 11 amino acids. Trimming pared 3 bases from V and 5 bases from J, leaving 5 bases between. Written as DNA, the CDR3 is TGCAGTGCTAGTATAAACAATGAGCAGTTCTTC. This codes for CSASINNEQFF.

This clonotype appeared many times. The V call is TRBV6-5, the J call TRBJ1-1; 8 bases are a match to TRBD1. With V trimmed by 0 bases and J by 4 bases, 1 base remained unmatched. The CDR3 contains 14 residues. Germline CDR1 reads MNHEY; CDR2 reads SVGAGI. The CDR3 reads CASSYSTGGTEAFF. The CDR3 DNA reads as TGTGCCAGCAGTTACTCCACAGGGGGCACTGAAGCTTTCTTT.

The chain links TRBV28 to TRBJ1-1, with TRBD1 as a possible D gene (6 bases). The V gene lost 6 bases and the J gene lost 2 bases, with 16 bases spanning the gap. Germline lookup yields CDR1 MDHEN and CDR2 SYDVKM. This CDR3 is 15 amino acids long. The CDR3 is CASSHPGGPNTEAFF. The CDR3 bases are TGTGCCAGCAGCCACCCGGGGGGGCCCAACACTGAAGCTTTCTTT.

The chain has TRBV7-9 and TRBJ2-4, with D perhaps TRBD1 (6 bases). The ends were cut back, 1 base at V and 9 bases at J, with 16 bases in the middle. Germline assignment: CDR1 SEHNR and CDR2 FQNEAQ (reference sequence). The CDR3 length is 15 residues. The CDR3 DNA sequence: TGTGCCAGCAGCTTAGGAGGGAACAGGGCGGGCATTCAGTACTTC. It translates to CASSLGGNRAGIQYF.

The genes are TRBV20-1 and TRBJ1-2; unclear D gene. The length of the CDR3 is 12 residues. Germline loops: CDR1 DFQATT, CDR2 SNEGSKA (reference sequence). Trimming took off 6 bases at V and 5 bases at J, with 13 bases between the two ends. The CDR3 nucleotides read TGCAGTGCGAAGGGTGACAATTATGGCTACACCTTC. Residues: CSAKGDNYGYTF.

This clonotype was counted many times. This chain uses TRBV5-1 with TRBJ2-7; maybe TRBD2 (6 bases). The V end lost 0 bases, the J end lost 1 base, and 20 bases lay between the germline ends. The CDR3 totals 18 residues. Germline lookup yields CDR1 SGHRS and CDR2 YFSETQ. This CDR3 reads CASSLGALRGITSYEQYF. CDR3 DNA: TGCGCCAGCAGCTTGGGAGCTCTCCGCGGGATTACGTCCTACGAGCAGTACTTC. Using reference TRBV5-1 and TRBJ2-7 for the parts outside the CDR3, the full variable domain is KAGVTQTPRYLIKTRGQQVTLSCSPISGHRSVSWYQQTPGQGLQFLFEYFSETQRNKGNFPGRFSGRQFSNSRSEMNVSTLELGDSALYLCASSLGALRGITSYEQYFGPGTRLTVT.

The sample holds many counts of this clonotype. This chain joins TRBV20-1 and TRBJ2-5; 8 bases match TRBD1. This CDR3 region has 16 residues. After removal of 0 bases from V and 5 bases from J, the junction contained 11 bases not matched to a gene. Germline values: CDR1 DFQATT, CDR2 SNEGSKA (reference sequence). CDR3 amino acids: CSARDTLQGAGETQYF. The CDR3, as DNA: TGCAGTGCTAGAGACACACTTCAGGGGGCCGGGGAGACCCAGTACTTC.

This clonotype has more than one count but fewer than ten. The gene calls are TRBV29-1 and TRBJ1-4, with 10 bases lining up with TRBD1. The CDR3 extends over 13 amino acids. Trimming at V came to 4 bases and at J to 8 bases, leaving 4 bases not matched to a gene. CDR1 and CDR2 from the germline V gene are SQVTM and ANQGSEA. The chain's CDR3 is CSVGDRGSEKLFF. In DNA, the CDR3 is TGCAGCGTTGGGGACAGGGGAAGCGAAAAACTGTTTTTT.

This clonotype was observed at least ten times. The chain is built from TRBV6-1 and TRBJ2-2; 14 positions agree with TRBD2. Germline assignment: CDR1 MNHNS and CDR2 SASEGT. There are 19 residues in the CDR3. V was pared by 5 bases and J by 3 bases, with 11 bases of the junction left unmatched. The CDR3 DNA reads TGTGCCAGCAGTAGAATATCCGGGACTAGCGGGAGTTACACCGGGGAGCTGTTTTTT. Translation gives CASSRISGTSGSYTGELFF.

This clonotype occurred many times. The CDR3 DNA follows: TGTGCCAGCAGCCCGACCTCCGGGACTAGCGGCAATGAGCAGTTCTTC. This sequence encodes CASSPTSGTSGNEQFF. This chain links TRBV7-3 with TRBJ2-1, with 11 nucleotides matching TRBD2. The germline CDR1 and CDR2 sequences are SGHTA and FQGTGA. V lost 5 bases to trimming and J lost 6 bases; unmatched junction nucleotides: 9. The CDR3 is made up of 16 amino acids.

This rearrangement joins TRBV27 to TRBJ2-7; 8 nucleotides line up with TRBD2. V shed 6 bases, J shed 1 base, and the junction held 8 bases outside the gene matches. Looked up from germline, CDR1 is MNHEY and CDR2 is SMNVEV (reference sequence). This CDR3 region has 15 residues. CDR3 coding DNA: TGTGCCAGCAGGTCTGCGGGAGGTCCTTCCTACGAGCAGTACTTC. Residues: CASRSAGGPSYEQYF.

This clonotype appeared many times. V is TRBV7-2 and J is TRBJ2-7; 10 nucleotides align to TRBD2. CDR1 is SGHTA, CDR2 FQGNSA, per germline. The V and J ends lost 2 bases and 5 bases, in that order; junction bases with no gene match: 3. The CDR3 runs 14 residues. CDR3 nucleotides: TGTGCCAGCAGCTTACTAGCGGGAGTTCACGAGCAGTACTTC. This translates into CASSLLAGVHEQYF.

Many counts were recorded for this clonotype. The rearrangement joins TRBV7-8 to TRBJ1-5; D remains unclear. This CDR3 region has 13 residues. The V gene lost 6 bases and the J gene lost 6 bases, with 12 bases spanning the gap. Looked up from germline, CDR1 is SGHVS and CDR2 is FQNEAQ. The CDR3 sequence: CASSLGGVQPQHF. The CDR3 DNA reads as TGTGCCAGCAGTCTCGGTGGGGTTCAGCCCCAGCATTTT. Full variable domain (rest looked up from reference TRBV7-8 and TRBJ1-5): GAGVSQSPRYKVAKRGQDVALRCDPISGHVSLFWYQQALGQGPEFLTYFQNEAQLDKSGLPSDRFFAERPEGSVSTLKIQRTQQEDSAVYLCASSLGGVQPQHFGDGTRLSIL.

This chain links TRBV5-4 with TRBJ2-1; D perhaps matches TRBD2 (5 bases). CDR1 is SGHNT, CDR2 YYREEE, per germline (reference sequence). The CDR3 has 16 residues. The germline V and J ends were trimmed by 4 bases and 1 base, with 15 bases remaining between them. The CDR3 DNA follows: TGTGCCAGCAGCCCCACTAGGGTGGCTTCCTACAATGAGCAGTTCTTC. Protein sequence: CASSPTRVASYNEQFF.

This clonotype was seen repeatedly, ten times or more. J is TRBJ2-7 and V is TRBV9, with 9 bases lining up with TRBD1. This CDR3 contains 15 residues. The junction had 10 bases not matched to a gene; V was cut back by 3 bases and J by 6 bases. CDR1 SGDLS and CDR2 YYNGEE come from the germline V gene. This chain's CDR3 is CASSAGGTGGGEQYF. CDR3 in DNA: TGTGCCAGCAGCGCAGGAGGAACAGGGGGCGGCGAGCAGTACTTC.

The rearrangement joins TRBV5-6 to TRBJ2-5, with 10 nucleotides matching TRBD2. J gave up 2 bases and V 2 bases, and 12 bases lay outside the gene matches. Germline CDR1 is SGHDT and CDR2 is YYEEEE. The CDR3 has 18 amino acids. As DNA, the CDR3 is TGTGCCAGCAGCTTCCTCCTAGCGGGAGAAGTGAGACAAGAGACCCAGTACTTC. Its protein is CASSFLLAGEVRQETQYF.